What follows are 2 T cell receptor beta chains derived from one specimen sequenced in a study of metastatic and nonmetastatic thyroid tumors (dated by TCRdb to 2018 to 2020). No treatment had been received by any patient before thyroid surgery. The protocol used for the library was PCR. The reads were generated on an Illumina HiSeq 4000. TCRdb itself trimmed the public reads at Q25 with fastp, ran MiXCR and retained productive beta chains. The sample table shows 20,000 to 25,000 clones, and about 20% are seen once. The ten largest clones represent 25% to 30% of the sample. Sequenced: blood. The receptors derive from a female donor with papillary thyroid cancer or a benign thyroid nodule (not recorded which). Some clones in this sample may be carry-over from other donors' samples.

This clone was seen ten or more times. The CDR3 nucleotides are TGTGCCAGCAGGGATGGAAGCAGCTTGACAGTAGTTGACACCATATATTTT. Translating gives CASRDGSSLTVVDTIYF. The gene calls are TRBV4-2 and TRBJ1-3, with D tentatively TRBD1 (5 bases). CDR1 and CDR2 from the germline V gene are LGHNA and YNFKEQ. The CDR3 covers 17 residues. The V end lost 6 bases, the J end lost 8 bases, and 26 bases lay between the germline ends.

This clone has a count of ten or more. The chain uses TRBV7-8 and TRBJ1-1; 7 bases agree with TRBD1. Per germline, CDR1 SGHVS and CDR2 FQNEAQ. Germline trimming cut 5 bases from V and 5 bases from J; bases unmatched to any gene: 14. The CDR3 runs 16 residues. Written as DNA, the CDR3 is TGTGCCAGCAGCCCAAGGAGTGCGCAGGGGGAGACTGAAGCTTTCTTT. Translated, it gives CASSPRSAQGETEAFF.